This T cell receptor (beta chain) was profiled in a study of T-cell reconstitution after alpha-beta-depleted transplantation in children. This clonotype was counted between two and nine times. V dropped 1 base and J dropped 3 bases, with 10 bases sitting between them. CDR3 length: 14 amino acids. Germline loops: CDR1 SGHTA, CDR2 FQGNSA. Library preparation (for TCRbeta) was performed with unique molecular identifiers. TCRdb re-analysed the PCR reads in MiXCR, keeping a single row per CDR3 protein. The table shows 420,000 or so distinct CDR3 sequences, with about 11% occurring only once. The clonotype originates from a human donor who donated a stem cell graft to a child with acute myeloid leukemia. The sequencing used PBMCs from the stem cell graft donor, collected from the stem cell graft. The chain is built from TRBV7-2 and TRBJ2-7, with D possibly being TRBD2 (5 bases). CDR3 nucleotides: TGTGCCAGCAGCTTAGGGGTGGCGGGCTACGAGCAGTACGTC. It is translated as CASSLGVAGYEQYV.